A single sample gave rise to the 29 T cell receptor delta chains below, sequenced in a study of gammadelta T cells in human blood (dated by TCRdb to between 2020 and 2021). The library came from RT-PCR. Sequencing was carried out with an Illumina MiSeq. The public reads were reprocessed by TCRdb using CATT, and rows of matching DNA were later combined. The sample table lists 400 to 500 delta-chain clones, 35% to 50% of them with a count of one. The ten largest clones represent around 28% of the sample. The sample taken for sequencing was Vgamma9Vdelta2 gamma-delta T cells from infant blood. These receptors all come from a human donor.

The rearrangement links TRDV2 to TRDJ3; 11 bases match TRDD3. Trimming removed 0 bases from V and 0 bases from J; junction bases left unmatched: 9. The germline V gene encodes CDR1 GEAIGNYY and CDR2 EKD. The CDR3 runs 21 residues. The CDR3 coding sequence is TGTGCCTGTGACACCGTACTGGGGGATATGCCCAGCTCCTGGGACACCCGACAGATGTTTTTC. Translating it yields CACDTVLGDMPSSWDTRQMFF.

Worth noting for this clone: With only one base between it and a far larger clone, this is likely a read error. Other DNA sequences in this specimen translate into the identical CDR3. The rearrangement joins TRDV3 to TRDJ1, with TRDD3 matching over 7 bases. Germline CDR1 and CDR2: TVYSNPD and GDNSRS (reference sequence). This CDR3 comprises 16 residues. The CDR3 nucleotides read TGTGCATTCCACACGGGCCGCTGGGGGCCCCCGGCTAAACTCATCTTT. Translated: CAFHTGRWGPPAKLIF. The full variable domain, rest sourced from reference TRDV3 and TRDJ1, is CDKVTQSSPDQTVASGSEVVLLCTYDTVYSNPDLFWYRIRPDYSFQFVFYGDNSRSEGADFTQGRFSVKHILTQKAFHLVISPVRTEDSATYYCAFHTGRWGPPAKLIFGKGTRVTVEP.

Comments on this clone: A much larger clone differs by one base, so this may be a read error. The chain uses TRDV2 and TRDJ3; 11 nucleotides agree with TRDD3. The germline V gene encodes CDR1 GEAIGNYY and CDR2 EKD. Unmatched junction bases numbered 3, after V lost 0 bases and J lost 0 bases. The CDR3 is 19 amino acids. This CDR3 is CACDTLLGDSSWDTRQMFF. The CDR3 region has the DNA TGTGCCTGTGACACCTTACTGGGGGATAGCTCCTGGGACACCCGACAGATGTTTTTC.

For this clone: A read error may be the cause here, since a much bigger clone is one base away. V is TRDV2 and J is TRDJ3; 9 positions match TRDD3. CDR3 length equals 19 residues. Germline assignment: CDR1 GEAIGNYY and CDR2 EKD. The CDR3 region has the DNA TGTGCCGGTGACACCGAGTGGGGATACGGCTCCTGGGACACCCGACAGATGTTTTTC. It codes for CAGDTEWGYGSWDTRQMFF.

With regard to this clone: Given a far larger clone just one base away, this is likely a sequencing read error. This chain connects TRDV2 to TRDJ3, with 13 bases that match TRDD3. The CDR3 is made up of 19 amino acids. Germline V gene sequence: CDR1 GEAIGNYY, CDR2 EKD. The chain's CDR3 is CACYTVLGDTSWDTRQMFF. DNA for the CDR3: TGTGCCTGTTACACCGTACTGGGGGATACGTCCTGGGACACCCGACAGATGTTTTTC.

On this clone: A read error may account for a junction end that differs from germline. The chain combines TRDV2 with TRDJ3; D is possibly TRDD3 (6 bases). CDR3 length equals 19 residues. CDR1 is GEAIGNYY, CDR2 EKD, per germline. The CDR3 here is CAGDTWGSRSSWDTRQMFF. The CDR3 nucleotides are TGTGCCGGTGACACCTGGGGATCCCGCAGCTCCTGGGACACCCGACAGATGTTTTTC.

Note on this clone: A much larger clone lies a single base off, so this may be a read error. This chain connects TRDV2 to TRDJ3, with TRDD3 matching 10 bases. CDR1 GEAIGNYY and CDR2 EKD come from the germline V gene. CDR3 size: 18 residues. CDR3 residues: CAGDTAGGYSWDTRQMFF. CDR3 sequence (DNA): TGTGCCGGTGACACCGCTGGGGGATACTCCTGGGACACCCGACAGATGTTTTTC.

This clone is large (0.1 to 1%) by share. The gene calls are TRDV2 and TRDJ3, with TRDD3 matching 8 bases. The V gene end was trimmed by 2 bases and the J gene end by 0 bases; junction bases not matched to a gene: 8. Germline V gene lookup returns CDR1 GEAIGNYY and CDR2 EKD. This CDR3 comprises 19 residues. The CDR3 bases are TGTGCCTGTGACAGATTGGGGGATTTGGGCTCCTGGGACACCCGACAGATGTTTTTC. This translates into CACDRLGDLGSWDTRQMFF.

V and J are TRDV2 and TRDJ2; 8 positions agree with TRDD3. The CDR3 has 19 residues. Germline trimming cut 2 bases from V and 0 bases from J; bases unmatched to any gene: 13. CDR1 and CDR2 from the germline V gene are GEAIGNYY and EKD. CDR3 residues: CACDNVGDQTATLTAQLFF. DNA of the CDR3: TGTGCCTGTGACAATGTGGGGGATCAAACCGCGACTTTGACAGCACAACTCTTCTTT.

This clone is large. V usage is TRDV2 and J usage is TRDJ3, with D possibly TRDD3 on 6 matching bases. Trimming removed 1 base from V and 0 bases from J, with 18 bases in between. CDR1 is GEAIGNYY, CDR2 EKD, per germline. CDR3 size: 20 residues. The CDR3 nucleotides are TGTGCCTGTGACACTTGGGGGGCCTCTACTAGCTCCTGGGACACCCGACAGATGTTTTTC. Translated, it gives CACDTWGASTSSWDTRQMFF.

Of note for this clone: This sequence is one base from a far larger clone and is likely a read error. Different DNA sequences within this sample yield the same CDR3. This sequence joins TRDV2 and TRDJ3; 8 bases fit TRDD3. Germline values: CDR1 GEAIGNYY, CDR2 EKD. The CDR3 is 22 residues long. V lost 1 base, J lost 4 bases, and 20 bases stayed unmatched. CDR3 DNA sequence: TGTGCCTGTGACACTCTTACTGGGGGTTACGGCAAGCGTTCATGGGACACCCGACAGATGTTTTTC. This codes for CACDTLTGGYGKRSWDTRQMFF.

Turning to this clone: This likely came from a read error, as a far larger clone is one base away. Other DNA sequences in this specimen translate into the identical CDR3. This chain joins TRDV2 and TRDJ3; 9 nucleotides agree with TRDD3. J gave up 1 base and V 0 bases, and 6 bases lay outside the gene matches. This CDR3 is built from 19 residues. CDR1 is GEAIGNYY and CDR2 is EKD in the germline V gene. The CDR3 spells CACDTEWGYGSWDTRQMFF. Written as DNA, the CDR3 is TGTGCCTGTGACACCGAGTGGGGATACGGGTCCTGGGACACCCGACAGATGTTTTTC.

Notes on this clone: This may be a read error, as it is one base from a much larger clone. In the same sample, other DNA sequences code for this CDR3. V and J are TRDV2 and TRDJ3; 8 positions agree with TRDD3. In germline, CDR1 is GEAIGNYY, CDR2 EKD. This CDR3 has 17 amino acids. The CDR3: CACDTTGGSWDTRQMFF. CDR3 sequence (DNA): TGTGCCTGCGACACCACTGGGGGCTCCTGGGACACCCGACAGATGTTTTTC.

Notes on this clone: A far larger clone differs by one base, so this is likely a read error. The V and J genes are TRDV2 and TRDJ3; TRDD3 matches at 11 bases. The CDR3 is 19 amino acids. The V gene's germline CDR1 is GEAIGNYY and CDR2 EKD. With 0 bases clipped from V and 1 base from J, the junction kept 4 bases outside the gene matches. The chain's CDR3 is CACDTVLGDMSWDTRQMFF. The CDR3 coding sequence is TGTGCCTGTGACACCGTACTGGGGGATATGTCCTGGGACACCCGACAGATGTTTTTC.

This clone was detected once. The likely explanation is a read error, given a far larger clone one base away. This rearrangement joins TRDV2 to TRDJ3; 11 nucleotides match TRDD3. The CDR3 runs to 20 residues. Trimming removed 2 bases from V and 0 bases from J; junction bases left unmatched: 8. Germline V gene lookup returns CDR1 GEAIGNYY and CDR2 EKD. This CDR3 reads CACDILGDKGRSWDTRQMFF. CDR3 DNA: TGTGCCTGTGACATACTGGGGGATAAGGGCCGCTCCTGGGACACCCGACAGATGTTTTTC.

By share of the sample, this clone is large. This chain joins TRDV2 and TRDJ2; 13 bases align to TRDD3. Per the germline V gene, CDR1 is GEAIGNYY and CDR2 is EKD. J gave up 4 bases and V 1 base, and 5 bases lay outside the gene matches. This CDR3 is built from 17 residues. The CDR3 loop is CACDTLLGDTRTAQLFF. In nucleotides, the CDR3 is TGTGCCTGTGACACTCTACTGGGGGATACGCGGACAGCACAACTCTTCTTT.

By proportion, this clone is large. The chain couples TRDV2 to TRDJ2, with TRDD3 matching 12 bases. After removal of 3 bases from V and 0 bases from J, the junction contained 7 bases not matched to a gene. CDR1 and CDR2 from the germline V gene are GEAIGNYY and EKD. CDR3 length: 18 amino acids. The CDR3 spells CACDPLLGDTALTAQLFF. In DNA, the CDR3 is TGTGCCTGTGACCCCCTACTGGGGGATACAGCTTTGACAGCACAACTCTTCTTT.

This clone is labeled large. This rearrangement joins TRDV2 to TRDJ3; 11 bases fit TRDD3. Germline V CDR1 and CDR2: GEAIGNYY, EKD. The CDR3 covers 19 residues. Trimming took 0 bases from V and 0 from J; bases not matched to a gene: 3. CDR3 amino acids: CACDTVLGDSSWDTRQMFF. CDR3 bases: TGTGCCTGTGACACCGTACTGGGGGATAGCTCCTGGGACACCCGACAGATGTTTTTC.

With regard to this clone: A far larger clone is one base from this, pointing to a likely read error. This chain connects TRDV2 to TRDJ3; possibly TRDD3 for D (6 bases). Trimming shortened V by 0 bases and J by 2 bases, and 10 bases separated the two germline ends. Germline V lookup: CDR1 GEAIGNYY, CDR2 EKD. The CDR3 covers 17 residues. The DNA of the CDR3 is TGTGCCTGTGACACCATACTGGGCGCCTGGGACACCCGACAGATGTTTTTC. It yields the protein CACDTILGAWDTRQMFF.

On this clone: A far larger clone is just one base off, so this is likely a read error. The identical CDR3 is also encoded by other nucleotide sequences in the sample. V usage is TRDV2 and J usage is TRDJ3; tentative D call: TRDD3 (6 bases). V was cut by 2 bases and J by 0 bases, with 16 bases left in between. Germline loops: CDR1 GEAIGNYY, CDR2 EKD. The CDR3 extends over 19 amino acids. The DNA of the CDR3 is TGTGCCTGTGACAATACGGGGGGACCGAGCTCCTGGGACACCCGACAGATGTTTTTC. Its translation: CACDNTGGPSSWDTRQMFF.

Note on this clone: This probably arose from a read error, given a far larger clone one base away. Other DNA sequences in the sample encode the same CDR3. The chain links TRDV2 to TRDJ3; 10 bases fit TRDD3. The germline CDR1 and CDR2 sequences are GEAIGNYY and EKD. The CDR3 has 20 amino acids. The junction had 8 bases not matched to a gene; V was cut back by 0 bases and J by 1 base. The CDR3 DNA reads TGTGCCTGTGACACCGGATGGGGGATACAGCTATCCTGGGACACCCGACAGATGTTTTTC. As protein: CACDTGWGIQLSWDTRQMFF.

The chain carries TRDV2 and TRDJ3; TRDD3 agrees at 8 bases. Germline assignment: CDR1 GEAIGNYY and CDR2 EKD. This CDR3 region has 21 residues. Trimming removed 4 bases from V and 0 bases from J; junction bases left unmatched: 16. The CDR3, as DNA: TGTGCCTGTGATCCCGTACTGGGGGCCTCCACGAGCTCCTGGGACACCCGACAGATGTTTTTC. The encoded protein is CACDPVLGASTSSWDTRQMFF.

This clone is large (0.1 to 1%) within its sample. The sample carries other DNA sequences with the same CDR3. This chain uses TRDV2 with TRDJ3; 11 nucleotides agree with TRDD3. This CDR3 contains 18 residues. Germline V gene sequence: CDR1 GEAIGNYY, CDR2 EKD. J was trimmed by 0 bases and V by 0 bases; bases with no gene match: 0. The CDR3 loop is CACDTTGGYSWDTRQMFF. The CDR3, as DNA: TGTGCCTGTGACACCACTGGGGGATACTCCTGGGACACCCGACAGATGTTTTTC.

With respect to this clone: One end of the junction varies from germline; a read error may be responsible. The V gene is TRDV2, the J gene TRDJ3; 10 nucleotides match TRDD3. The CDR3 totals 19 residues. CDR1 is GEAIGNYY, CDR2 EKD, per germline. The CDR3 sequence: CAGDPILGDPTWDTRQMFF. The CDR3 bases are TGTGCCGGTGACCCCATACTGGGGGATCCGACCTGGGACACCCGACAGATGTTTTTC.

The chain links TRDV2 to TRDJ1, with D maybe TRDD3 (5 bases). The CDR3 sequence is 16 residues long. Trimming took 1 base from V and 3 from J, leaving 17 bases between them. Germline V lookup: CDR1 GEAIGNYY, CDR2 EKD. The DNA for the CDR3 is TGTGCCTGTGACACAGCGGGGACGGATAAGTCCGATAAACTCATCTTT. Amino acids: CACDTAGTDKSDKLIF.

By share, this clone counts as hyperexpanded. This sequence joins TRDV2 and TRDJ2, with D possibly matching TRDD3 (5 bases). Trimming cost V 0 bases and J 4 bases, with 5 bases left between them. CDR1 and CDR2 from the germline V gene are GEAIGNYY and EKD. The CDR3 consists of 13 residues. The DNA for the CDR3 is TGTGCCTGTGACACCTGGGGGACAGCACAACTCTTCTTT. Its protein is CACDTWGTAQLFF.

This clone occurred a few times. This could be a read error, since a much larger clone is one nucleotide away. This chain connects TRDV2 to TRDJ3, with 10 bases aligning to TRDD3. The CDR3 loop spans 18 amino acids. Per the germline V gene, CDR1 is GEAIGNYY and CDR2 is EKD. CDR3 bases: TGTGCCTGGGACACTGGGGGATTTCGCTCCTGGGACACCCGACAGATGTTTTTC. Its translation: CAWDTGGFRSWDTRQMFF.

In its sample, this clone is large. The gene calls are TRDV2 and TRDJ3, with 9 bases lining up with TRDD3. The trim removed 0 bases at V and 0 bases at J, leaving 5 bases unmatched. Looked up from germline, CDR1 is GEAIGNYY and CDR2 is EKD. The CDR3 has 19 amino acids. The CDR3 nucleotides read TGTGCCTGTGACACCGTACTGGGGGAACGCTCCTGGGACACCCGACAGATGTTTTTC. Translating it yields CACDTVLGERSWDTRQMFF.

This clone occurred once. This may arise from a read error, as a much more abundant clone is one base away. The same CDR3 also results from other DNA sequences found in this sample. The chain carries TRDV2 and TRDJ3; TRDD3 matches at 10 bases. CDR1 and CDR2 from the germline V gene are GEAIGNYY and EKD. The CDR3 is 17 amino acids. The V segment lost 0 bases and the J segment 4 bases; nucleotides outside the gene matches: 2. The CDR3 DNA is TGTGCCTGTGACACCGCTGGGGGATATTGGGACACCCGACAGATGTTTTTC. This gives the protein CACDTAGGYWDTRQMFF.